This T cell receptor beta chain appears in the sequencing data of a study of glioma-infiltrating T cells. General study points: CDR3 overlap between tissue and blood was very small. Gliomas, especially low-grade, showed above-expected tissue-blood divergence; non-neoplastic patients showed below.

In germline, CDR1 is MNHNS, CDR2 SASEGT. The CDR3 is made up of 17 amino acids. With 0 bases removed from V and 0 bases from J, the gap between germline ends came to 11 bases. Details on this clonotype: Its antigen is unidentified.

The iRepertoire nested amplicon-rescue multiplex PCR amplified TCR alpha and beta CDR3s from RNA. Tissue mRNA or PBMC total RNA, roughly 100-400 ng, went into one-step reverse transcription and amplification. TCRdb redid the calling of the multiplex PCR reads with MiXCR, one entry per CDR3 protein. This table has about 140,000 distinct CDR3 sequences, about 39% appearing once. The clonotype comes from a human donor with low-grade glioma or glioblastoma, undergoing nonglioma brain surgery, or in good health (not recorded which). The rearrangement uses TRBV6-1 and TRBJ1-4; TRBD1 might be the D (5 bases). Input material: glioma tissue, nonneoplastic brain tissue, or PBMCs (not recorded which). Written as DNA, the CDR3 is TGTGCCAGCAGTGAAGCCTGGACGGGGGCAACTAATGAAAAACTGTTTTTT. Residues: CASSEAWTGATNEKLFF.